This T cell receptor (beta chain) was retrieved from a study of cytomegalovirus exposure and HLA in healthy donors. V shed 4 bases and J shed 10 bases, with 17 bases lying between them. CDR1 and CDR2 (germline): SQVTM, ANQGSEA. The CDR3 consists of 13 residues. Both 60 Vbeta primers and 13 Jbeta primers went into the PCR. TCRdb's copy holds only in-frame clones and misses some; the assay was immunoSEQ multiplex PCR. Of approximately 180,000 clones listed, over 70% are singletons. The rearrangement uses TRBV29-1 and TRBJ2-1; TRBD2 might be the D (5 bases). The origin of this receptor is a male donor in good health and CMV-seronegative. Material for sequencing was PBMCs. CDR3 DNA: TGCAGCGTTGGAAACGGGAACCGGGGAGAGCAGTTCTTC. Encoded protein: CSVGNGNRGEQFF.